This T cell receptor beta chain was retrieved from a study of PD-1 blockade in classical Hodgkin lymphoma. Overall study findings and caveats: Individuals initiating nivolumab under 1 year after ASCT were excluded. According to reports, newly diagnosed patients had lower baseline TCR diversity than healthy donors, and relapsed/refractory patients had lower baseline TCR diversity still. Whoever responded completely had baseline diversity much like that seen in newly diagnosed patients.

Noted time point: cycle 4 day 1 (C4D1), after five to seven weeks of nivolumab. There was relapse after autologous stem cell transplantation in every patient, and there was variation in brentuximab vedotin exposure. Data came from immunoSEQ multiplex PCR; TCRdb stores just in-frame clones and leaves some out. Of around 57,000 clones listed, 86% are singletons. Concerning this clone itself: The target antigen is unknown.

The V and J ends lost 2 bases and 8 bases respectively, with 6 bases between them. This CDR3 has 12 amino acids. Germline CDR1 is SEHNR and CDR2 is FQNEAQ (reference sequence). The sequence came from a human donor with classical Hodgkin lymphoma. The rearrangement joins TRBV7-9 to TRBJ1-4, with D hard to call. The source was peripheral blood mononuclear cells (PBMCs), collected before the fourth cycle of nivolumab. The CDR3 bases are TGTGCCAGCAGCTTATTGGCGGAAAAACTGTTTTTT. Protein product: CASSLLAEKLFF.